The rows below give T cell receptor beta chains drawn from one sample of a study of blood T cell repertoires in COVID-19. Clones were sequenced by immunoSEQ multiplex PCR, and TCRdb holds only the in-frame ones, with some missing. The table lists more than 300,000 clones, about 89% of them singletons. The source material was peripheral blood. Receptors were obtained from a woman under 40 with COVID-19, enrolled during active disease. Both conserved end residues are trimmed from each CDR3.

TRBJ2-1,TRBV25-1,ASSELGGTVYNEQF
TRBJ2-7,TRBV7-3,ASSLIGDYNEQY
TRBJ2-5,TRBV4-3,ASSQVAGEETQY
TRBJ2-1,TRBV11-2,ASTTSGRNEQF
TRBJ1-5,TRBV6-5,ASRRGVDQPQH
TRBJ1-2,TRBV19,ASNRGAEGYT
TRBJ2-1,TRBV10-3,AISDTLTYNEQF
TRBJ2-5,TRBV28,ASSLLYIRLLAGEREETQY
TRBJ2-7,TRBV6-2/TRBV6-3,ASSYWGVDYEQY
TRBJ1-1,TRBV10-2,ASSGTGGGSEAF
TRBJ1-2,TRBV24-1,ATSDPPGGYT
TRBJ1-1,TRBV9,ASSEGARTEAF
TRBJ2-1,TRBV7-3,ASSPDRGNNEQF
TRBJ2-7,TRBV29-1,SVRKTGYEQY
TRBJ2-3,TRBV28,ASSSAGGSNTQY
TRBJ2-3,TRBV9,ASSEGQGATDTQY
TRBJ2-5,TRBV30,AWAPTRETQY
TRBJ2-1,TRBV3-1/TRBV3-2,ASSQETSGSRNEQF
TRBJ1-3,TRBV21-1,ASSKGDRGISGNTIY
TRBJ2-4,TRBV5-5,ASSFGGQGFDIQY
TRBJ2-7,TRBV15,ATSRDTVYEQY
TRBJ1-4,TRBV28,ASSLDRGFDEKLF
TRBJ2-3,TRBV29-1,SVGALAGDTQY
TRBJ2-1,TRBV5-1,ASSLGWLAGNNEQF